Included here is one T cell receptor (beta chain) sequence, with context. The assay was immunoSEQ multiplex PCR, and TCRdb's table has in-frame clones only and misses some. The sample holds 2 million to 2.5 million clones; just under 95% are singletons and the top ten take 0.37%. These data are taken from a study of shared clonotypes between healthy human individuals. Trimming stripped 3 bases from V and 1 base from J, with 10 bases between. Germline V gene lookup returns CDR1 LNHDA and CDR2 SQIVND (reference sequence). The CDR3 has 15 amino acids. What was sequenced was naive CD4+ T cells from PBMCs. Described subset: CD45RA+ positively selected. The origin of this receptor is a man between 18 and 35 years old in good health. Some clones in this sample may be carry-over from other donors' samples. The rearrangement uses TRBV19 and TRBJ1-5; the D gene is possibly TRBD1 (6 bases). In DNA form, the CDR3 reads TGTGCCAGTAGTATCACAGGGTTCAGCAATCAGCCCCAGCATTTT. This sequence encodes CASSITGFSNQPQHF.